Each of the 9 T cell receptor beta chains below was sequenced from the same sample in a study of CD8+CD57+ T cells in acquired aplastic anemia (dated by TCRdb to 2016 to 2018). The listed sequencing device is Illumina HiSeq 2000. Profiling of TCR beta VDJ combinations and CDR3 sequences used genomic DNA as the template. TCRdb reworked the public reads: Q25 trimming with fastp, MiXCR clone assembly, productive beta chains retained. Merged by CDR3 protein, the rows form single entries marked with the most common genes and DNA. Present in this sample are roughly 420,000 distinct CDR3 sequences, about 70% of which were seen just once. The leading ten clones occupy 4% of the sample. Sequencing used sorted CD4+, CD8+, or CD8+CD57+ T cells (not recorded which) from PBMCs. The receptors originated from a human donor in good health, serving as a control.

For the CDR3, the DNA is TGTGCCAGCAGCCTGCGAGAGGAATCCTACGAGCAGTACTTC. It yields the protein CASSLREESYEQYF. The chain recombines TRBV7-4 with TRBJ2-7; D remains ambiguous. With 5 bases removed from V and 1 base from J, the gap between germline ends came to 12 bases. The CDR3 totals 14 residues. From germline, CDR1 is SGHVT and CDR2 SQSDAQ.

This clonotype has only a few counts. J is TRBJ2-7 and V is TRBV19; 9 nucleotides agree with TRBD1. Per the germline V gene, CDR1 is LNHDA and CDR2 is SQIVND (reference sequence). J was trimmed by 7 bases and V by 8 bases; bases with no gene match: 15. The CDR3 is made up of 15 amino acids. CDR3 amino acids: CASANTPGQGWEQYF. CDR3 DNA sequence: TGTGCCAGTGCAAATACTCCGGGACAGGGCTGGGAGCAGTACTTC. Based on the CDR3 plus reference TRBV19 and TRBJ2-7, the full variable domain is DGGITQSPKYLFRKEGQNVTLSCEQNLNHDAMYWYRQDPGQGLRLIYYSQIVNDFQKGDIAEGYSVSREKKESFPLTVTSAQKNPTAFYLCASANTPGQGWEQYFGPGTRLTVT.

This clonotype turned up a few times. The V gene is TRBV7-3, the J gene TRBJ2-3, with D hard to call. Germline CDR1 and CDR2: SGHTA and FQGTGA. With 5 bases removed from V and 2 bases from J, the gap between germline ends came to 11 bases. CDR3 length: 14 residues. CDR3 in amino acids: CASSRRSHTDTQYF. The CDR3 DNA reads as TGTGCCAGCAGCCGACGAAGCCACACAGATACGCAGTATTTT.

In its sample, this clonotype was seen many times. This chain connects TRBV20-1 to TRBJ1-6; TRBD1 aligns across 7 bases. J gave up 0 bases and V 3 bases, and 8 bases lay outside the gene matches. This CDR3 comprises 17 residues. Germline V gives CDR1 DFQATT, CDR2 SNEGSKA (reference sequence). The CDR3 DNA follows: TGCAGTGCTAGTAGGACAGGCCAGAGCTCCTATAATTCACCCCTCCACTTT. As protein: CSASRTGQSSYNSPLHF.

As concerns this clonotype: Since no conserved phenylalanine or tryptophan closes the CDR3, a read error is the likely cause. The DNA is omitted, as the CDR3 cannot be located on it reliably, and the CDR3 follows TCRdb's listing. The J gene is TRBJ2-7, the V gene TRBV2; the D segment call TRBD2 is taken from the table without a DNA check. CDR1 and CDR2 from the germline V gene are SNHLY and FYNNEI. The CDR3 is 13 residues long, counting both termini. The CDR3: CASRAEISSYNEQ.

This clonotype was counted a single time. The gene calls are TRBV7-2 and TRBJ2-5, with TRBD2 matching 8 bases. Germline V lookup: CDR1 SGHTA, CDR2 FQGNSA. This CDR3 spans 15 amino acids. With V trimmed by 3 bases and J by 2 bases, 5 bases remained unmatched. Here the CDR3 DNA reads TGTGCCAGCAGCTTGGTGTCTAGCGGGCAAGAGACCCAGTACTTC. It encodes CASSLVSSGQETQYF. The variable domain in full, with the rest retrieved from reference TRBV7-2 and TRBJ2-5, is GAGVSQSPSNKVTEKGKDVELRCDPISGHTALYWYRQSLGQGLEFLIYFQGNSAPDKSGLPSDRFSAERTGGSVSTLTIQRTQQEDSAVYLCASSLVSSGQETQYFGPGTRLLVL.

As for this clonotype: One end of the junction varies from germline; a read error may be responsible. J is TRBJ2-3 and V is TRBV12-5, with 10 bases fitting TRBD2. Germline V gene sequence: CDR1 LGHNT, CDR2 FRNRAP. CDR3 length: 15 amino acids. This CDR3 reads CASGPSGGDTDTQYF. The CDR3 DNA reads as TGTGCCAGTGGCCCCAGCGGGGGGGACACAGATACGCAGTATTTT.

V usage is TRBV11-2 and J usage is TRBJ2-1; 11 positions match TRBD2. Germline V lookup: CDR1 SGHAT, CDR2 FQNNGV. J lost 14 bases, V lost 1 base, and 19 bases had no gene match. The CDR3 length is 18 residues. The DNA for the CDR3 is TGTGCCAGCAGCTTAGTTCCAGAAGGGTCTAGCGGGGGGCAGGAAGAGTTCTTC. This encodes CASSLVPEGSSGGQEEFF.

This rearrangement joins TRBV4-1 to TRBJ2-7, with D possibly being TRBD1 or TRBD2 (5 bases each). The CDR3 length is 14 residues. Germline V CDR1 and CDR2: MGHRA, YSYEKL. Trimming removed 4 bases from V and 5 bases from J, with 15 bases in between. In DNA form, the CDR3 reads TGCGCCAGCAGCCGCCTTGAGGGGTGGGACGAGCAGTACTTC. Its protein is CASSRLEGWDEQYF.